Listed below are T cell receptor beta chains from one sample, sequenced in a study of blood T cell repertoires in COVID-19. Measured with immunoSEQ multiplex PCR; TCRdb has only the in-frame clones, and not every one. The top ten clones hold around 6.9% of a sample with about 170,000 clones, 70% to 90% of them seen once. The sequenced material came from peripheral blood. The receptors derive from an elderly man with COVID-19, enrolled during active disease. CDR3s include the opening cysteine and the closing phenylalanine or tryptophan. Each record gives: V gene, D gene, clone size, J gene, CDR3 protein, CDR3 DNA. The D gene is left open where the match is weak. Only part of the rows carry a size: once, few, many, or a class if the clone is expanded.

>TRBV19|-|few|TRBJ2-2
CATSGAGELFF
TGTGCCACCTCAGGCGCCGGGGAGCTGTTTTTT
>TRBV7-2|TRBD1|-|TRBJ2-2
CASSLIPGGDTGELFF
TGTGCCAGCAGCTTAATCCCAGGGGGTGACACCGGGGAGCTGTTTTTT
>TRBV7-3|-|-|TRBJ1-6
CASSSRPRGSPLHF
TGTGCCAGCAGCTCCCGGCCCAGGGGTTCACCCCTCCACTTT
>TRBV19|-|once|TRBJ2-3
CATSLADTQYF
TGTGCCACCTCTCTCGCAGATACGCAGTATTTT
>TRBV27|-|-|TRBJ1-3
CASRSDSVRNTIYF
TGTGCCAGCCGTTCGGACAGTGTTCGGAACACCATATATTTT
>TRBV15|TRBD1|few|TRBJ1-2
CATSDRPGGYGYTF
TGTGCCACCAGCGATCGACCAGGGGGCTATGGCTACACCTTC
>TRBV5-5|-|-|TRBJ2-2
CASDWGGGNGELFF
TGTGCCAGCGATTGGGGAGGGGGAAACGGGGAGCTGTTTTTT
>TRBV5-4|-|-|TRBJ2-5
CASSTGWGVTETQYF
TGTGCCAGCAGCACAGGTTGGGGTGTCACAGAGACCCAGTACTTC
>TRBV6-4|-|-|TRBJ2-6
CASSGESGANVLTF
TGTGCCAGCAGTGGGGAGTCTGGGGCCAACGTCCTGACTTTC
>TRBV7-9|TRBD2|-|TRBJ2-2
CVSSPDLAGGPNTGELFF
TGTGTCAGCAGCCCCGATCTAGCGGGGGGGCCAAACACCGGGGAGCTGTTTTTT
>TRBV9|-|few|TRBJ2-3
CASSVDGGGTDTQYF
TGTGCCAGCAGCGTTGACGGGGGAGGCACAGATACGCAGTATTTT
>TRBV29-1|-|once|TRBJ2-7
CSAERQGSPYEQYF
TGCAGCGCCGAAAGGCAGGGGAGTCCCTACGAGCAGTACTTC
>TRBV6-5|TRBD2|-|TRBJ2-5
CASSGLAGGQLDQYF
TGTGCCAGCAGCGGACTAGCGGGGGGCCAATTGGACCAGTACTTC
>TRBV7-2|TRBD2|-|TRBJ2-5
CASSLGLAGGETQYF
TGTGCCAGCAGCTTGGGACTAGCGGGGGGAGAGACCCAGTACTTC
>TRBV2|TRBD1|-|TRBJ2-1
CATTGQGARNEQFF
TGTGCCACTACAGGACAGGGGGCGCGGAATGAGCAGTTCTTC
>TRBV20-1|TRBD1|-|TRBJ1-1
CSASLTGGWTEAFF
TGCAGTGCTAGTCTAACAGGGGGGTGGACTGAAGCTTTCTTT
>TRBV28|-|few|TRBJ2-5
CASSLGGRETQYF
TGTGCCAGCAGTTTAGGGGGCCGTGAGACCCAGTACTTC
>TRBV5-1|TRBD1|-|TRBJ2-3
CASSLEGASTDTQYF
TGCGCCAGCAGCTTGGAGGGGGCGAGCACAGATACGCAGTATTTT
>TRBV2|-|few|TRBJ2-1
CASSGRGEQFF
TGTGCCAGCAGTGGGCGCGGGGAGCAGTTCTTC
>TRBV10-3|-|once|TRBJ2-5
CAISGARGAETQYF
TGTGCCATCAGTGGGGCCCGCGGGGCAGAGACCCAGTACTTC
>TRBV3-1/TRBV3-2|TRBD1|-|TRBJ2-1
CASSPWTGGYNEQFF
TGTGCCAGCAGCCCGTGGACAGGGGGCTACAATGAGCAGTTCTTC
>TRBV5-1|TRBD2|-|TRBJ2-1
CASTETSATNEQFF
TGCGCCAGCACGGAAACTAGCGCCACGAATGAGCAGTTCTTC
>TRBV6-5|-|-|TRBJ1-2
CASRRGGEGYTF
TGTGCCAGCAGACGGGGCGGGGAGGGCTACACCTTC
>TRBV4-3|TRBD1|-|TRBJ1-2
CASSQQTGGAGYGYTF
TGCGCCAGCAGCCAACAAACAGGGGGCGCAGGCTATGGCTACACCTTC
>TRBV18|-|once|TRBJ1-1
CASSLGRGLNTEAFF
TGTGCCAGCTCACTTGGGCGGGGATTGAACACTGAAGCTTTCTTT
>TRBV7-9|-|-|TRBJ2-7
CASSPPARARVGEQYF
TGTGCCAGCAGCCCACCAGCCCGAGCCAGGGTAGGCGAGCAGTACTTC
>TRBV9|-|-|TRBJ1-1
CASSVGGVDTEAFF
TGTGCCAGCAGCGTAGGGGGGGTGGACACTGAAGCTTTCTTT
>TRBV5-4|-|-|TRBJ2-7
CASSLDDGGNEQYF
TGTGCCAGCAGCTTGGACGACGGAGGAAACGAGCAGTACTTC
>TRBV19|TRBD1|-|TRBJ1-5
CASSGTGSNQPQHF
TGTGCCAGTAGTGGGACAGGGAGCAATCAGCCCCAGCATTTT
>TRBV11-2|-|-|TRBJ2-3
CASSLEGGQPDTQYF
TGTGCCAGCAGCTTAGAGGGGGGGCAGCCAGATACGCAGTATTTT
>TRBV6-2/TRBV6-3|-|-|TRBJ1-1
CASSYSTSHSGSGRTEAFF
TGTGCCAGCAGTTACTCAACCTCCCACTCAGGGTCCGGCCGCACTGAAGCTTTCTTT
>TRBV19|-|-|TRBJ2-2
CASRPSASTGELFF
TGTGCCAGTAGACCTTCCGCGAGCACCGGGGAGCTGTTTTTT
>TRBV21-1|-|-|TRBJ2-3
CASSKGSSSTDTQYF
TGTGCCAGCAGCAAAGGTTCTAGCAGCACAGATACGCAGTATTTT
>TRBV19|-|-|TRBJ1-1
CASSPRERAVVKAFF
TGTGCCAGTAGTCCCAGGGAAAGGGCTGTGGTTAAAGCTTTCTTT
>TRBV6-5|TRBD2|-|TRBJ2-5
CASRWLAGGQETQYF
TGTGCCAGCAGATGGCTAGCGGGGGGACAAGAGACCCAGTACTTC
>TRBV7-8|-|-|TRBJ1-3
CASSIGTYGNTIYF
TGTGCCAGCAGCATCGGGACATATGGAAACACCATATATTTT
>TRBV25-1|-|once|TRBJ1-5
CASRLGNQPQHF
TGTGCCAGCAGGCTGGGCAACCAGCCCCAGCATTTT
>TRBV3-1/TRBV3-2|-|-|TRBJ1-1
CASSQRQEAFF
TGTGCCAGCAGCCAAAGACAAGAAGCTTTCTTT
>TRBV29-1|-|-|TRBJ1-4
CSVRGGANEKLFF
TGCAGCGTCCGGGGGGGAGCTAATGAAAAACTGTTTTTT